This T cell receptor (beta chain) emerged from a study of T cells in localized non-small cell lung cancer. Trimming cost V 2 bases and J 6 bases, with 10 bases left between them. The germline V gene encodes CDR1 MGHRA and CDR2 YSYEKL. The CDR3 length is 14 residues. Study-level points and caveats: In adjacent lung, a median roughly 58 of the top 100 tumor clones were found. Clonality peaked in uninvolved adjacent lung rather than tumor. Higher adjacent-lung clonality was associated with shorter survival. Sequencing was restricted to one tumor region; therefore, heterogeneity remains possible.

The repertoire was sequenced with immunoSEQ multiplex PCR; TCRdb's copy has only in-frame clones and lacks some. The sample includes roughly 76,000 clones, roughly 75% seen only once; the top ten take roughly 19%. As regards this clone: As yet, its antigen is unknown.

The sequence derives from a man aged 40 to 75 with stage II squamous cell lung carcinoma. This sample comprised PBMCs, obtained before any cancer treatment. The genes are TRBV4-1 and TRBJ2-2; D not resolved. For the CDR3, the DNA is TGCGCCAGCAGCCAAATAGGGATGGCCGGGGAGCTGTTTTTT. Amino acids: CASSQIGMAGELFF.